This TCR beta chain came from a study of blood T cell repertoires in COVID-19. Study-level information: COVID-19 samples collected from the United States, Italy and Spain covered acute and convalescent phases. Sample material is recorded as cDNA or gDNA derived from T cells, B-cell-depleted T cells, or PBMCs.

As processed by the authors: Counts of nucleated cells, estimated from reference gene primer amplification, were obtained. The table came from immunoSEQ multiplex PCR; TCRdb's copy has only in-frame clones and leaves some out. The V and J calls and clone size come from that table; D and trimming were worked out from the DNA. The sample shows about 140,000 clones, almost 85% of them seen only once. The CDR3 contains 14 residues. Germline CDR1 reads SGHRS; CDR2 reads YFSETQ. The trim removed 3 bases at V and 5 bases at J, leaving 8 bases unmatched. The chain is built from TRBV5-1 and TRBJ2-7, with 7 positions matching TRBD1. This TCR came from a man in his fifties or sixties with acute or convalescent COVID-19. The source material was peripheral blood. The CDR3 DNA sequence: TGCGCCAGCAGCTGGACAGGATTCATAGACGAGCAGTACTTC. As protein: CASSWTGFIDEQYF.